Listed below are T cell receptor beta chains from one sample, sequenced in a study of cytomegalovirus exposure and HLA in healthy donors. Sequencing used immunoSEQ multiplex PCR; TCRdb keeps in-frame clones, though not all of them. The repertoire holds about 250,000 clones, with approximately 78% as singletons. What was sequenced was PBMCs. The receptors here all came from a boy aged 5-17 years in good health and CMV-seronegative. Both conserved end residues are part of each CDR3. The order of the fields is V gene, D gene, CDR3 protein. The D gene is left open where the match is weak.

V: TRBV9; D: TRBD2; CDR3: CASSVRTSGTYEQYF
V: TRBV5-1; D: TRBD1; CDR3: CASSLQGANTEAFF
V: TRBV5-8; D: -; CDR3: CASNQGRDRNQPQHF
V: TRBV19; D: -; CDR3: CASSIARANEQYF
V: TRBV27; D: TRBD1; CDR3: CASRTGDKAYEQYF
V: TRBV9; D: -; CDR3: CASSVGGLGNTIYF
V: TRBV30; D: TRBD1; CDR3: CAWGGTGAWETQYF
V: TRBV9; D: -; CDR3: CASSVDNGGPDGYTF
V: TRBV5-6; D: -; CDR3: CASSLGGVADYEQYF
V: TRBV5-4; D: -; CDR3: CASSLELVGYNEQFF
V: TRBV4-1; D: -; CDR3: CASSPLTVTGNTIYF
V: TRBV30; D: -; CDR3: CAWTGSMNTEAFF
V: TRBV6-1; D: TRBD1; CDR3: CASITENRGRETQYF
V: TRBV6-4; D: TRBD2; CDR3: CASSEASGASYEQYF
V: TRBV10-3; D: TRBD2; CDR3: CAISGGLAGVYNEQFF
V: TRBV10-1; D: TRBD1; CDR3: CASSRDRGRRIFSMNTEAFF
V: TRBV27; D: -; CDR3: CAPGHRTTEAFF
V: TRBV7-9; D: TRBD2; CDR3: CASSLARGLAGGRDDEQYF
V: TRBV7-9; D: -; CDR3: CASSLGGLDGGSTEAFF
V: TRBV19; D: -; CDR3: CASRSGLYGYTF
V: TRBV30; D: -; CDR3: CARRAAATQYF
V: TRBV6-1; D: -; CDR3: CASSGGETQYF
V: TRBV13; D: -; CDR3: CASSLGSGWGFNEQFF
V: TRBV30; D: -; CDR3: CAWGQYSYEQYF
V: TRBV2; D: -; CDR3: CASSEGGDEQYF
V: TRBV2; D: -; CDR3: CACGGRSYEQYF
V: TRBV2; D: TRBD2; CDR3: CASSEWLAGGQNTGELFF
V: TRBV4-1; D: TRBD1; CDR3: CASSQGAGTAFNQPQHF
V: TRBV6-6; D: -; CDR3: CASSVYRDYGYTF
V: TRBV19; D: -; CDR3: CASSIFFPTGQPYEQYF
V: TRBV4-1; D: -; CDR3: CASSQQRAGSNSPLHF
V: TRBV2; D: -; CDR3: CARDSSYNSPLHF